This T cell receptor beta chain was observed in a study of CD8 T cells in ankylosing spondylitis. General observations from the study: The study identified a TCR beta motif of several highly homologous variants that appeared characteristic of ankylosing spondylitis blood. According to the report, clones linked to the disease were significantly enriched in matched synovial fluid samples taken from ankylosing spondylitis patients.

V lost 1 base and J lost 7, with 8 bases in between. Germline V gene data show CDR1 as LGHDT and CDR2 as YNNKEL (reference sequence). This CDR3 contains 12 residues. TCRdb called the 5' RACE reads again in MiXCR, with one record for every CDR3 protein. Altogether approximately 400,000 distinct CDR3 sequences are present, 25% to 30% being singletons, with the ten largest covering about 0.89%. On this clonotype itself: Its antigen is unidentified.

This chain connects TRBV3-1 to TRBJ2-7, with D unresolved. What was sequenced was blood, either unsorted or a sorted T cell fraction (not recorded which). This TCR came from a male donor with ankylosing spondylitis. CDR3 region: CASSQVGDEQYF. CDR3 DNA: TGTGCCAGCAGCCAAGTTGGAGATGAGCAGTACTTC.